The source of this T cell receptor (beta chain) is a study of patients and donors after allogeneic stem cell transplantation. TCRdb redid the calling of the RT-PCR reads with MiXCR, one entry per CDR3 protein. This table has approximately 430,000 distinct CDR3 sequences, approximately 16% appearing once. Germline trimming cut 0 bases from V and 4 bases from J; bases unmatched to any gene: 1. The CDR3 contains 14 residues. CDR1 and CDR2 from the germline V gene are ENHRY and SYGVKD. This clonotype was seen a few times. The sample consisted of blood, either unsorted or a sorted T cell fraction (not recorded which). This receptor was identified in a human donor who was either an allogeneic HSCT recipient or a stem cell or donor lymphocyte infusion donor (not recorded which). It is not recorded whose cells these are; they may come from a transplant donor. The genes are TRBV10-3 and TRBJ2-7; 9 bases align to TRBD1. DNA of the CDR3: TGTGCCATCAGTGAGTCTGGGACAGGGTACGAGCAGTACTTC. This translates into CAISESGTGYEQYF.